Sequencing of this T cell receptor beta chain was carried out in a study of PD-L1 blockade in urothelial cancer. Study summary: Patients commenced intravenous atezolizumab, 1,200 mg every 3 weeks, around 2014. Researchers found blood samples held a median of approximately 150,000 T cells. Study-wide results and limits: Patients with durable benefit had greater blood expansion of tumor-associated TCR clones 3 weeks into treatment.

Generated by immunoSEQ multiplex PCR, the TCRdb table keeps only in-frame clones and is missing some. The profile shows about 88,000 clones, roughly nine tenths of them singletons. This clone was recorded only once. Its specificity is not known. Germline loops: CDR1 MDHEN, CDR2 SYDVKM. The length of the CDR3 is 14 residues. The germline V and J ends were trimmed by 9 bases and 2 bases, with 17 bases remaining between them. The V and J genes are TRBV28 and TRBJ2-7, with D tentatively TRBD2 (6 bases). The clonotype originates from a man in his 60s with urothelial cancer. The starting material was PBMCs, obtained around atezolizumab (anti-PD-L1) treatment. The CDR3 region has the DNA TGTGCCAGTCATCGGGGGATTAATACCTACGAGCAGTACTTC. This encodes CASHRGINTYEQYF.